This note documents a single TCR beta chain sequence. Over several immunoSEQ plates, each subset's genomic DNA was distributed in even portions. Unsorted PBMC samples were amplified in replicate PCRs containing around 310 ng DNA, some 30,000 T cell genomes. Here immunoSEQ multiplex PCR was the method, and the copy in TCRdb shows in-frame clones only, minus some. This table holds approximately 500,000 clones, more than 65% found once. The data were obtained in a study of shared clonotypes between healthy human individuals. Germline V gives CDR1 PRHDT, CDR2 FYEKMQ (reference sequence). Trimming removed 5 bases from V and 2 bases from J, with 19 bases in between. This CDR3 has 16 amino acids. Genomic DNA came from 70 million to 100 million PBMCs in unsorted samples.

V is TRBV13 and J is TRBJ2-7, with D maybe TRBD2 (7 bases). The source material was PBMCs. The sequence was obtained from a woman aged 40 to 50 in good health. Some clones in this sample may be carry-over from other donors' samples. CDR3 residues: CASSPLGGAGAYEQYF. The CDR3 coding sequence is TGTGCCAGCAGCCCCCTGGGGGGGGCAGGGGCCTACGAGCAGTACTTC.